A single sample is the source of the 6 T cell receptor beta chains below, sequenced in a study of T cells in Graves' hyperthyroidism and ophthalmopathy. TCR beta CDR3 region amplification was performed from RNA transcripts. First-round RT-PCR targeting the TCR CDR3 was performed with the HTBI primer set. TCRdb re-called the multiplex PCR reads through MiXCR, storing one row per CDR3 protein. The sample holds some 370,000 distinct CDR3 sequences, about 14% seen once. Sequenced: blood. The receptors here all came from a middle-aged man with Graves' ophthalmopathy.

This clonotype was picked up many times. The junction shows a germline mismatch at one end, possibly a read error. The J gene is TRBJ2-7, the V gene TRBV2; 10 bases are shared with TRBD1. This CDR3 spans 16 amino acids. Germline assignment: CDR1 SNHLY and CDR2 FYNNEI. The CDR3 bases are TGTGCCAGCATCCAAGACCGACAGGGGGCTAACTACAAGCAGTACTTC. Its protein is CASIQDRQGANYKQYF.

The sample holds many counts of this clonotype. The rearrangement links TRBV18 to TRBJ2-5; no firm D call. The CDR3 is 12 residues long. V lost 2 bases and J 1 base, leaving 2 bases between the germline ends. Germline V gene sequence: CDR1 KGHSH, CDR2 LQKENI. CDR3 residues: CASSPSQETQYF. The CDR3, as DNA: TGTGCCAGCTCACCATCCCAAGAGACCCAGTACTTC.

A few counts support this clonotype. The chain joins TRBV5-1 to TRBJ1-1, with a weak D call TRBD1 (6 bases). The V gene lost 4 bases and the J gene lost 4 bases, with 17 bases spanning the gap. Germline-derived CDR1 and CDR2 are SGHRS and YFSETQ. This CDR3 has 15 residues. The CDR3 protein is CASSRDQGWGTEAFF. The CDR3 nucleotides read TGCGCCAGCAGCCGAGATCAGGGGTGGGGCACTGAAGCTTTCTTT.

This clonotype was seen repeatedly, ten times or more. The chain joins TRBV3-1 to TRBJ1-1, with a weak D call TRBD1 (6 bases). The CDR3 length is 13 residues. V was pared by 6 bases and J by 1 base, with 9 bases between. CDR1 and CDR2 (germline): LGHDT, YNNKEL (reference sequence). Written as DNA, the CDR3 is TGTGCCAGCAGAAACAGGGAGAACACTGAAGCTTTCTTT. Translation: CASRNRENTEAFF.

At least ten counts were recorded for this clonotype. The V call is TRBV18, the J call TRBJ2-7, with no clear D. Trimming removed 3 bases at V and 1 base at J, with 10 bases between. From germline, CDR1 is KGHSH and CDR2 LQKENI. The CDR3 spans 14 residues. CDR3: CASSPIGSSYEQYF. The DNA for the CDR3 is TGTGCCAGCTCACCTATTGGGTCGTCCTACGAGCAGTACTTC.

This clonotype was detected a few times. The rearrangement joins TRBV10-3 to TRBJ1-6; no reliable D call. There are 14 residues in the CDR3. The germline V gene has CDR1 ENHRY and CDR2 SYGVKD. Between the trimmed V and J ends, which lost 4 bases and 5 bases, there was a span of 9 bases. The CDR3 sequence: CAISGSGDNSPLHF. The CDR3 DNA reads as TGTGCCATCAGTGGGTCCGGGGATAATTCACCCCTCCACTTT.